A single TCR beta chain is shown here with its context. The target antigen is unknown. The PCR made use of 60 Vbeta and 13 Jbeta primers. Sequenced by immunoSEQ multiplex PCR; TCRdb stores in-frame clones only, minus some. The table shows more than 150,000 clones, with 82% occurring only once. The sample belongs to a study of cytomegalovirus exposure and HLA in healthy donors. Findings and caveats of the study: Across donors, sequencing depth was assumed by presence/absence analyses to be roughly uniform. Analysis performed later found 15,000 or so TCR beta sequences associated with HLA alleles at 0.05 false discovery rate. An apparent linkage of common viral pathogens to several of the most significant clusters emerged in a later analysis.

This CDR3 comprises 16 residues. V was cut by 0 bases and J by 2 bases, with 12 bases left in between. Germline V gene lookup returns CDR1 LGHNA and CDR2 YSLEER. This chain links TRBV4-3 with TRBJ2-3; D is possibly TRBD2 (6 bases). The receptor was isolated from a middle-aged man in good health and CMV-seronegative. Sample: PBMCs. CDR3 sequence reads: CASSQDSGGLTDTQYF. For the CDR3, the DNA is TGCGCCAGCAGCCAAGATAGCGGAGGGCTCACAGATACGCAGTATTTT.